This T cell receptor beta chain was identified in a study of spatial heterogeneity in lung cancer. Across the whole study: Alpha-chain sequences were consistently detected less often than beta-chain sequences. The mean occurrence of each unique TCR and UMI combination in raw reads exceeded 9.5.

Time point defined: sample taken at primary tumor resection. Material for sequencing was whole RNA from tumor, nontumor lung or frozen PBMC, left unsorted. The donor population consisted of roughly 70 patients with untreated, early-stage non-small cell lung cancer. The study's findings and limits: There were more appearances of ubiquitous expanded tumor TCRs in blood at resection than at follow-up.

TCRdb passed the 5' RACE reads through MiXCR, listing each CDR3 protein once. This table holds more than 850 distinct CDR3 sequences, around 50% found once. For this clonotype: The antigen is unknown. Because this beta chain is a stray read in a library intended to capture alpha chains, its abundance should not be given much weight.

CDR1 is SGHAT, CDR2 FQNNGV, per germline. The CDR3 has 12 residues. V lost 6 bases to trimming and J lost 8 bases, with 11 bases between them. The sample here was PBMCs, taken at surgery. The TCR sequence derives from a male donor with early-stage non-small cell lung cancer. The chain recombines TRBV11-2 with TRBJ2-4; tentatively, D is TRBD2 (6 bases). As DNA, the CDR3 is TGTGCCAGCAGGGAATGGGAGGACATTCAGTACTTC. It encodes CASREWEDIQYF.